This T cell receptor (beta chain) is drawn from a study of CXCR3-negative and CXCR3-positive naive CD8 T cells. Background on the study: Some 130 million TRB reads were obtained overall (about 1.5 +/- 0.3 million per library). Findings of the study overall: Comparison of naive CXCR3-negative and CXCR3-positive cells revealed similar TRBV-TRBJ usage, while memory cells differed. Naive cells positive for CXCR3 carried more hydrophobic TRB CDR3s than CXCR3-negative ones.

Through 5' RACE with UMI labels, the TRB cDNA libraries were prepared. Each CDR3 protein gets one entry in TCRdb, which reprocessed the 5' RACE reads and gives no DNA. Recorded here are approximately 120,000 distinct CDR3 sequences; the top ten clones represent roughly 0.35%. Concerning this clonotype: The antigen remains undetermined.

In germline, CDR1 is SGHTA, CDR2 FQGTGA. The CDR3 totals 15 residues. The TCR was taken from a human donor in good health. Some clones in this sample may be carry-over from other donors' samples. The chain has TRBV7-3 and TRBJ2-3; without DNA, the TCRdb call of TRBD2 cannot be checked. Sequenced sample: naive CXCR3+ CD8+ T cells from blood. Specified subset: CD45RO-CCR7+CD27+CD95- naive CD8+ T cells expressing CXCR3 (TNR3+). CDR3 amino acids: CASSLAGGLADTQYF.